This TCR beta chain was documented in a study of CD8 T cells in ankylosing spondylitis. TCRdb re-derived calls from the 5' RACE reads in MiXCR, one entry per CDR3 protein. The sample includes 250,000 or so distinct CDR3 sequences, around 10% of them seen just once. V lost 3 bases, J lost 6 bases, and 13 bases stayed unmatched. The CDR3 spans 15 residues. Germline V gene data show CDR1 as DFQATT and CDR2 as SNEGSKA (reference sequence). This clonotype has only a few counts. This receptor was taken from a male donor with ankylosing spondylitis or in good health (not recorded which). Material for sequencing was blood, either unsorted or a sorted T cell fraction (not recorded which). The V and J genes are TRBV20-1 and TRBJ2-7; 8 bases match TRBD2. DNA of the CDR3: TGCAGTGCTAGGGATTTCCAGCGGGAGAGTCCCGAGCAGTACTTC. Its protein is CSARDFQRESPEQYF.